Below are 10 T cell receptor beta chains sequenced from a single sample in a study of spatial heterogeneity in lung cancer. TCRdb redid the calling of the 5' RACE reads with MiXCR, one entry per CDR3 protein. The sample has tens of thousands of distinct CDR3 sequences; approximately 4.4% are singletons. Noted time point: sample taken at primary tumor resection. Sequencing covered unsorted whole RNA taken from tumor, nontumor lung or frozen PBMC. The sequenced sample was PBMCs, obtained at surgery. These receptors were obtained from a male donor with early-stage non-small cell lung cancer.

As regards this clonotype: Since a much larger clone is just one base distant, this may be a read error. The CDR3 DNA is TGTGCCAGCAGCGTGAGTCTTAACTATGACTACACCTTC. Translating it yields CASSVSLNYDYTF. The rearrangement joins TRBV9 to TRBJ1-2; D is unresolved. This CDR3 is built from 13 residues. Per germline, CDR1 SGDLS and CDR2 YYNGEE.

This clonotype showed up many times. The V and J genes are TRBV11-2 and TRBJ2-6; the match to TRBD2 covers 10 bases. CDR1 and CDR2 (germline): SGHAT, FQNNGV. The CDR3 length is 21 residues. V gave up 3 bases and J gave up 1 base; unmatched junction bases: 15. The CDR3 nucleotides read TGTGCCAGCAGCTTTCCCCCCTCTACTAGCGGGAAATCTTCTGGGGCCAACGTCCTGACTTTC. Its protein is CASSFPPSTSGKSSGANVLTF. The whole variable domain, filled in from reference TRBV11-2 and TRBJ2-6, reads EAGVAQSPRYKIIEKRQSVAFWCNPISGHATLYWYQQILGQGPKLLIQFQNNGVVDDSQLPKDRFSAERLKGVDSTLKIQPAKLEDSAVYLCASSFPPSTSGKSSGANVLTFGAGSRLTVL.

Ten or more counts support this clonotype. J is TRBJ2-1 and V is TRBV13; maybe TRBD2 (5 bases). The CDR3 consists of 15 residues. Germline V lookup: CDR1 PRHDT, CDR2 FYEKMQ (reference sequence). Deletions cut 1 base from V and 3 bases from J, with 10 bases between. CDR3 sequence (DNA): TGTGCCAGCAGCTTAGAGGGAGTTGGCTACAATGAGCAGTTCTTC. Translated: CASSLEGVGYNEQFF.

This clonotype was counted many times. This rearrangement joins TRBV29-1 to TRBJ2-2; 8 bases fit TRBD1. With V trimmed by 5 bases and J by 6 bases, 8 bases remained unmatched. The CDR3 is 14 amino acids. Germline V lookup: CDR1 SQVTM, CDR2 ANQGSEA. CDR3 sequence reads: CSVTLTGAPGELFF. In nucleotides, the CDR3 is TGCAGCGTTACATTGACAGGGGCGCCCGGGGAGCTGTTTTTT.

By share of the sample, this clonotype is medium-sized. This sequence joins TRBV28 and TRBJ2-7; D might be TRBD1 (6 bases). Per the germline V gene, CDR1 is MDHEN and CDR2 is SYDVKM. CDR3 length: 13 amino acids. The germline V and J ends were trimmed by 5 bases and 4 bases, with 12 bases remaining between them. The CDR3 sequence is CASSPQGLYEQYF. As DNA, the CDR3 is TGTGCCAGCAGTCCACAGGGTCTGTACGAGCAGTACTTC.

This clonotype was found many times. The genes are TRBV7-6 and TRBJ2-6; D call uncertain. Germline-derived CDR1 and CDR2 are SGHVS and FNYEAQ. CDR3 length: 15 amino acids. The V gene lost 5 bases and the J gene lost 0 bases, with 8 bases spanning the gap. The CDR3 DNA reads as TGTGCCAGCAGCCCAGGAAGCTCTGGGGCCAACGTCCTGACTTTC. Translating it yields CASSPGSSGANVLTF.

This clonotype showed up many times. The V gene is TRBV3-1, the J gene TRBJ2-7, with D perhaps TRBD1 or TRBD2 (6 bases each). V was pared by 4 bases and J by 5 bases, with 15 bases between. The CDR3 consists of 14 residues. From germline, CDR1 is LGHDT and CDR2 YNNKEL (reference sequence). The CDR3 DNA reads TGTGCCAGCAGCCCGGGGGCCGGAGGTGACGAGCAGTACTTC. It codes for CASSPGAGGDEQYF.

The table lists this clonotype with many counts. A read error may account for a junction end that differs from germline. This chain connects TRBV7-9 to TRBJ2-5; possibly TRBD2 for D (6 bases). CDR1 and CDR2 from the germline V gene are SEHNR and FQNEAQ (reference sequence). The CDR3 has 15 residues. The CDR3 loop reads CASSLAAGSGPVRHF. CDR3 DNA sequence: TGTGCCAGCAGCTTAGCCGCGGGATCGGGCCCGGTCCGGCACTTC.

This clonotype is labeled as medium-sized. This chain uses TRBV3-1 with TRBJ1-1; 8 bases are a match to TRBD1. Looked up from germline, CDR1 is LGHDT and CDR2 is YNNKEL (reference sequence). This CDR3 comprises 13 residues. Trimming removed 4 bases from V and 7 bases from J; junction bases left unmatched: 5. CDR3 DNA sequence: TGTGCCAGCAGCCCGGACAGGGCAAGTGAAGCTTTCTTT. Translated, it gives CASSPDRASEAFF. Full variable domain (missing parts from reference TRBV3-1 and TRBJ1-1): DTAVSQTPKYLVTQMGNDKSIKCEQNLGHDTMYWYKQDSKKFLKIMFSYNNKELIINETVPNRFSPKSPDKAHLNLHINSLELGDSAVYFCASSPDRASEAFFGQGTRLTVV.

This clonotype appeared many times. The chain carries TRBV3-1 and TRBJ1-2; tentative D call: TRBD1 (6 bases). CDR1 is LGHDT, CDR2 YNNKEL, per germline (reference sequence). CDR3 length: 15 residues. The V and J ends lost 0 bases and 7 bases respectively, with 15 bases between them. The CDR3 loop is CASSQDSTGFFGYTF. Written as DNA, the CDR3 is TGTGCCAGCAGCCAAGATAGCACAGGGTTCTTTGGCTACACCTTC. The variable domain in full, with the rest retrieved from reference TRBV3-1 and TRBJ1-2, is DTAVSQTPKYLVTQMGNDKSIKCEQNLGHDTMYWYKQDSKKFLKIMFSYNNKELIINETVPNRFSPKSPDKAHLNLHINSLELGDSAVYFCASSQDSTGFFGYTFGSGTRLTVV.